Following are 28 T cell receptor beta chains from one sample sequenced in a study of blood T cell repertoires in COVID-19. Only in-frame clones appear in the TCRdb table, and some are missing; sequencing was by immunoSEQ multiplex PCR. Of about 150,000 clones listed, roughly four fifths were seen once; the top ten hold about 16%. Sequenced: peripheral blood. The source of these receptors is a human donor with acute or convalescent COVID-19. The donor label of this sample is uncertain.

The chain carries TRBV4-1 and TRBJ1-1; the D gene is possibly TRBD1 (5 bases). CDR3 length: 13 residues. Germline lookup yields CDR1 MGHRA and CDR2 YSYEKL. With 4 bases removed from V and 5 bases from J, the gap between germline ends came to 11 bases. CDR3 amino acids: CASSRGGVTEAFF. Written as DNA, the CDR3 is TGCGCCAGCAGCCGAGGAGGGGTGACTGAAGCTTTCTTT.

CDR3 in DNA: TGTGCCAGCAGCGCCACGGGGACTACAGACAATGAGCAGTTCTTC. Encoded protein: CASSATGTTDNEQFF. This chain uses TRBV9 with TRBJ2-1; 7 bases match TRBD2. The CDR3 totals 15 residues. Trimming at V came to 3 bases and at J to 5 bases, leaving 8 bases not matched to a gene. Germline V gives CDR1 SGDLS, CDR2 YYNGEE.

Within the sample, this clone is medium-sized. CDR3 sequence: CASSPGGPSYEQYF. DNA of the CDR3: TGCGCCAGCAGCCCCGGGGGGCCGTCCTACGAGCAGTACTTC. The V gene is TRBV4-3, the J gene TRBJ2-7; TRBD2 might be the D (7 bases). The CDR3 loop spans 14 amino acids. In germline, CDR1 is LGHNA, CDR2 YSLEER. With 4 bases removed from V and 1 base from J, the gap between germline ends came to 11 bases.

The genes are TRBV19 and TRBJ2-2; TRBD2 aligns across 11 bases. Germline lookup yields CDR1 LNHDA and CDR2 SQIVND (reference sequence). The junction had 3 bases not matched to a gene; V was cut back by 9 bases and J by 0 bases. This CDR3 has 15 residues. The CDR3 DNA reads as TGTGCCAGCCTGACTAGCGGGGCGAACACCGGGGAGCTGTTTTTT. It specifies CASLTSGANTGELFF.

This sequence joins TRBV3-1 (or the pseudogene TRBV3-2) and TRBJ1-2; D not resolved. Germline CDR1 is LGHDT and CDR2 is YNNKEL (reference sequence). The CDR3 is 15 amino acids. Trimming pared 2 bases from V and 2 bases from J, leaving 12 bases between. In nucleotides, the CDR3 is TGTGCCAGCAGCCAACTTCGGGTCTTCAACTATGGCTACACCTTC. Translating gives CASSQLRVFNYGYTF.

This chain joins TRBV18 and TRBJ1-3, with D uncertain. Per germline, CDR1 KGHSH and CDR2 LQKENI. The CDR3 contains 15 residues. V was cut by 2 bases and J by 2 bases, with 10 bases left in between. CDR3 in DNA: TGTGCCAGCTCACCAGGTCAGGTCGCTGGAAACACCATATATTTT. The encoded protein is CASSPGQVAGNTIYF.

This chain uses TRBV15 with TRBJ1-2, with 9 bases matching TRBD1. V lost 5 bases to trimming and J lost 5 bases; unmatched junction nucleotides: 15. The length of the CDR3 is 17 residues. Germline-derived CDR1 and CDR2 are LNHNV and YYDKDF (reference sequence). CDR3 protein: CATSGRDRVPTMYGYTF. CDR3 DNA sequence: TGTGCCACCAGCGGCCGGGACAGGGTCCCCACAATGTATGGCTACACCTTC.

This chain connects TRBV10-2 to TRBJ1-4; D gene uncertain. Trimming removed 3 bases from V and 7 bases from J, with 6 bases in between. The CDR3 has 12 amino acids. Germline V CDR1 and CDR2: WSHSY, SAAADI. CDR3 sequence (DNA): TGCGCCAGCAGTGACGTCGGTGAAAAACTGTTTTTT. This sequence encodes CASSDVGEKLFF.

V usage is TRBV7-7 and J usage is TRBJ2-1, with 11 bases fitting TRBD1. The CDR3 runs to 15 residues. The V segment lost 0 bases and the J segment 7 bases; nucleotides outside the gene matches: 2. The V gene's germline CDR1 is SSHAT and CDR2 FNYEAQ (reference sequence). CDR3 sequence (DNA): TGTGCCAGCAGCTTAGCCGGGACAGGGGGAAATGAGCAGTTCTTC. Encoded protein: CASSLAGTGGNEQFF.

The chain joins TRBV5-1 to TRBJ2-7; a possible D gene is TRBD2 (6 bases). The CDR3 covers 14 residues. Germline lookup yields CDR1 SGHRS and CDR2 YFSETQ. Trimming took 7 bases from V and 1 from J, leaving 15 bases between them. CDR3 nucleotide sequence: TGCGCCAGCGGTCCCGGGGGTGGATCCTACGAGCAGTACTTC. It specifies CASGPGGGSYEQYF.

CDR3 loop: CAISRVARENTEAFF. The CDR3 nucleotides are TGTGCCATCAGCAGAGTGGCTCGGGAGAACACTGAAGCTTTCTTT. This chain uses TRBV10-3 with TRBJ1-1; no reliable D call. Germline loops: CDR1 ENHRY, CDR2 SYGVKD. This CDR3 is 15 amino acids long. V was shortened by 6 bases and J by 1 base, with 15 bases between the two germline ends.

The J gene is TRBJ2-5, the V gene TRBV7-2; TRBD1 is a possible D gene (5 bases). Germline V gene data show CDR1 as SGHTA and CDR2 as FQGNSA. This CDR3 contains 15 residues. Trimming pared 4 bases from V and 4 bases from J, leaving 16 bases between. The CDR3: CASSSIGAFGETQYF. The CDR3 coding sequence is TGTGCCAGCAGCTCAATTGGGGCGTTTGGAGAGACCCAGTACTTC.

This clone was observed a handful of times. This chain links TRBV7-2 with TRBJ2-5; TRBD1 matches at 7 bases. This CDR3 is built from 16 residues. Germline CDR1 SGHTA, CDR2 FQGNSA. Losses at the gene ends were 0 bases for V and 2 bases for J; bases not matched to a gene: 6. Written as DNA, the CDR3 is TGTGCCAGCAGCTTAGCTGGACAGGTGGCACAAGAGACCCAGTACTTC. This gives the protein CASSLAGQVAQETQYF.

The chain combines TRBV5-8 with TRBJ1-1; TRBD1 matches at 8 bases. CDR1 is SGHTS and CDR2 is YDEGEE in the germline V gene. This CDR3 spans 17 amino acids. With 0 bases clipped from V and 0 bases from J, the junction kept 7 bases outside the gene matches. CDR3 protein: CASSLVQGALMNTEAFF. The CDR3, as DNA: TGTGCCAGCAGCTTGGTCCAGGGGGCTTTAATGAACACTGAAGCTTTCTTT.

The J gene is TRBJ1-1, the V gene TRBV4-2; no firm D call. The length of the CDR3 is 18 residues. CDR1 and CDR2 (germline): LGHNA, YNFKEQ. The V gene lost 4 bases and the J gene lost 3 bases, with 24 bases spanning the gap. CDR3 coding DNA: TGTGCCAGCAGCCTCCCAGCGGAGAGCGGGCCGGTCGACACTGAAGCTTTCTTT. It translates to CASSLPAESGPVDTEAFF.

V usage is TRBV27 and J usage is TRBJ2-7; perhaps TRBD2 as D (5 bases). The CDR3 has 13 amino acids. Germline CDR1 and CDR2: MNHEY and SMNVEV (reference sequence). V lost 2 bases and J 5 bases, leaving 10 bases between the germline ends. The DNA for the CDR3 is TGTGCCAGCAGTTTAGGGCAGGAGGACGAGCAGTACTTC. This encodes CASSLGQEDEQYF.

About this clone itself: Different DNA sequences within this sample yield the same CDR3. The chain combines TRBV7-2 with TRBJ1-1; maybe TRBD1 (5 bases). The CDR3 runs 14 residues. Germline CDR1 SGHTA, CDR2 FQGNSA. V lost 5 bases and J 5 bases, leaving 15 bases between the germline ends. The CDR3 loop is CASSPGGSGTEAFF. The CDR3 bases are TGTGCCAGCAGCCCGGGGGGGTCTGGTACTGAAGCTTTCTTT. Full variable domain (missing parts from reference TRBV7-2 and TRBJ1-1): GAGVSQSPSNKVTEKGKDVELRCDPISGHTALYWYRQSLGQGLEFLIYFQGNSAPDKSGLPSDRFSAERTGGSVSTLTIQRTQQEDSAVYLCASSPGGSGTEAFFGQGTRLTVV.

The chain carries TRBV7-2 and TRBJ2-7; D is perhaps TRBD2 (5 bases). Germline assignment: CDR1 SGHTA and CDR2 FQGNSA. CDR3 length equals 14 residues. Trimming left V 3 bases short and J 7 bases short, with 16 bases between. This CDR3 reads CASSLRLGPGEQYF. For the CDR3, the DNA is TGTGCCAGCAGCTTGAGGTTAGGGCCGGGGGAGCAGTACTTC.

The rearrangement uses TRBV14 and TRBJ1-3; D uncertain. The CDR3 has 15 residues. Trimming pared 1 base from V and 0 bases from J, leaving 7 bases between. CDR1 and CDR2 from the germline V gene are SGHDN and FVKESK. The CDR3 reads CASSQGPNSGNTIYF. The CDR3, as DNA: TGTGCCAGCAGCCAAGGTCCTAACTCTGGAAACACCATATATTTT.

This rearrangement joins TRBV4-1 to TRBJ2-7; 7 nucleotides agree with TRBD2. The V segment lost 7 bases and the J segment 1 base; nucleotides outside the gene matches: 10. There are 15 residues in the CDR3. Germline CDR1 reads MGHRA; CDR2 reads YSYEKL. In DNA form, the CDR3 reads TGCGCCAGCACCCTTTTTCAGCGGGGATCCTACGAGCAGTACTTC. Protein product: CASTLFQRGSYEQYF.

This chain links TRBV4-1 with TRBJ2-7; 9 bases are a match to TRBD2. The CDR3 sequence is 17 residues long. Trimming cost V 3 bases and J 3 bases; bases outside gene matches: 12. The germline gives CDR1 MGHRA, CDR2 YSYEKL. The CDR3 DNA sequence: TGCGCCAGCAGCCACAGATCCGTGCGGGGGGGACTCTACGAGCAGTACTTC. The encoded protein is CASSHRSVRGGLYEQYF.

The chain combines TRBV21-1 with TRBJ2-5; the D call TRBD2 from the table was never checked on the DNA. TRBV21-1 is a pseudogene. The CDR3 is made up of 18 amino acids. The CDR3 spells CASSKGVLESGGQETQYF. The CDR3 DNA is TGTGCCAGCAGCAAAGGAGTACTAGAGTCGGGGGGCCAAGAGACCCAGTACTTC.

The DNA of the CDR3 is TGTGCCAGCAGCGTAGCTCTGAGCTATGGCTACACCTTC. Encoded protein: CASSVALSYGYTF. The chain is built from TRBV9 and TRBJ1-2; D is unresolved. V shed 0 bases and J shed 4 bases, with 7 bases lying between them. CDR3 length: 13 residues. Germline-derived CDR1 and CDR2 are SGDLS and YYNGEE.

V usage is TRBV30 and J usage is TRBJ2-7; TRBD1 agrees at 7 bases. After removal of 1 base from V and 2 bases from J, the junction contained 2 bases not matched to a gene. Germline values: CDR1 GTSNPN, CDR2 SVGIG (reference sequence). CDR3 length: 13 residues. The CDR3 DNA follows: TGTGCCTGGAGTGGGACAGGTACCTACGAGCAGTACTTC. It translates to CAWSGTGTYEQYF.

The chain uses TRBV5-1 and TRBJ1-1, with TRBD1 matching over 11 bases. V trimming: 0 bases; J trimming: 5 bases; junction bases outside the gene matches: 3. CDR3 length equals 15 residues. Germline V gives CDR1 SGHRS, CDR2 YFSETQ. This CDR3 is CASSLGDRGRTEAFF. Written as DNA, the CDR3 is TGCGCCAGCAGCTTGGGGGACAGGGGGAGGACTGAAGCTTTCTTT.

The table lists this clone with a count of one. J is TRBJ2-3 and V is TRBV7-9; 9 bases fit TRBD2. The germline V gene has CDR1 SEHNR and CDR2 FQNEAQ (reference sequence). This CDR3 has 16 residues. Trimming cost V 6 bases and J 2 bases; bases outside gene matches: 9. The CDR3 DNA follows: TGTGCCAGCAGTTACCTTAGCGGGGGAGTCACAGATACGCAGTATTTT. Protein product: CASSYLSGGVTDTQYF. Full variable domain (outside the CDR3, taken from reference TRBV7-9 and TRBJ2-3): DTGVSQNPRHKITKRGQNVTFRCDPISEHNRLYWYRQTLGQGPEFLTYFQNEAQLEKSRLLSDRFSAERPKGSFSTLEIQRTEQGDSAMYLCASSYLSGGVTDTQYFGPGTRLTVL.

This chain uses TRBV9 with TRBJ2-2; a weak D match, TRBD1 (5 bases). The germline CDR1 and CDR2 sequences are SGDLS and YYNGEE. The V gene lost 6 bases and the J gene lost 0 bases, with 15 bases spanning the gap. CDR3 length: 16 residues. DNA for the CDR3: TGTGCCAGCAAGGGATCAGGGATCGCGAACACCGGGGAGCTGTTTTTT. This gives the protein CASKGSGIANTGELFF.

The CDR3 loop reads CASKEQGASNQPQHF. CDR3 nucleotides: TGTGCCAGCAAGGAGCAGGGGGCGAGCAATCAGCCCCAGCATTTT. The chain links TRBV2 to TRBJ1-5, with TRBD1 identical over 8 bases. Trimming took 7 bases from V and 1 from J; bases not matched to a gene: 6. The CDR3 totals 15 residues. Germline V gene sequence: CDR1 SNHLY, CDR2 FYNNEI.